This TCR beta chain was sequenced in a study of circulating and synovial CD4+ cells in juvenile arthritis. General study points: Bulk blood CD4 repertoires were more diverse than these.

V was clipped by 2 bases and J by 4 bases; unmatched bases: 10. The CDR3 length is 18 residues. From germline, CDR1 is SGHDT and CDR2 YYEEEE. Repertoires were generated with immunoSEQ multiplex PCR, while TCRdb's copy carries only in-frame clones and drops some. Among over 30,000 clones, nearly 95% were seen once, and the ten largest hold 0.15% to 0.2%. Of note for this clone: Its specificity is not known.

The chain links TRBV5-6 to TRBJ2-1, with TRBD2 identical over 12 bases. This clonotype was sampled from a human donor with juvenile idiopathic arthritis. The sequencing sample was made of CD4+ T cells from blood. The CDR3 loop is CASSLPPSGRAPYNEQFF. The CDR3 region has the DNA TGTGCCAGCAGCTTACCCCCTAGCGGGAGGGCACCTTACAATGAGCAGTTCTTC.